This T cell receptor beta chain stems from a study of beta chain features in type 1 diabetes. The overall study: Across the samples, about 100 million sorted cells were examined in total. Whole-study results and caveats: Patients with Type 1 diabetes showed moderately but significantly shorter TCRB CDR3s in all four CD4+ subsets.

TCRB transcripts that were expressed got sequenced, as all of the isolated RNA had been reverse transcribed. The protocol was immunoSEQ multiplex PCR, while the TCRdb copy is restricted to in-frame clones and leaves out a portion. This table holds under 400,000 clones, about 15% found once. On this clone: Antigen specificity is unknown.

With 0 bases removed from V and 3 bases from J, the gap between germline ends came to 9 bases. CDR1 and CDR2 from the germline V gene are LNHNV and YYDKDF (reference sequence). This CDR3 is built from 15 residues. The V gene is TRBV15, the J gene TRBJ1-5; the D is unclear. The sequence came from a man aged 25 to 45 in good health. Sequenced: central memory CD4+ T cells from blood. CDR3 coding DNA: TGTGCCACCAGCAGAGATAAGGGTTACAATCAGCCCCAGCATTTT. Its protein product is CATSRDKGYNQPQHF.